What follows are 13 T cell receptor beta chains derived from one specimen sequenced in a study of blood T cell repertoires in COVID-19. This table comes from immunoSEQ multiplex PCR, and its TCRdb copy is limited to in-frame clones, with some not included. The data hold 150,000 or so clones, with roughly 90% observed a single time. Sequencing was carried out using peripheral blood. These receptors were taken from a man aged 30-40 years with COVID-19, enrolled during active disease.

The chain recombines TRBV25-1 with TRBJ1-6; no reliable D call. V was pared by 3 bases and J by 8 bases, with 8 bases between. Germline loops: CDR1 MGHDK, CDR2 SYGVNS. This CDR3 spans 13 amino acids. The CDR3 DNA is TGTGCCAGCAGTGACAGTGATTATTCACCCCTCCACTTT. Its translation: CASSDSDYSPLHF.

The V and J genes are TRBV24-1 and TRBJ2-7, with a weak D call TRBD2 (6 bases). Germline CDR1 is KGHDR and CDR2 is SFDVKD. Trimming shortened V by 9 bases and J by 10 bases, and 15 bases separated the two germline ends. The CDR3 is 11 residues long. CDR3 sequence: CATESGVTQYF. In DNA, the CDR3 is TGTGCCACCGAGTCGGGGGTGACACAGTACTTC.

The chain has TRBV27 and TRBJ2-5, with D tentatively TRBD1 (6 bases). This CDR3 comprises 14 residues. V lost 5 bases and J 1 base, leaving 11 bases between the germline ends. CDR1 MNHEY and CDR2 SMNVEV come from the germline V gene (reference sequence). The CDR3 DNA reads TGTGCCAGCAGTGTGACAGGCGTCCAAGAGACCCAGTACTTC. This codes for CASSVTGVQETQYF.

This rearrangement joins TRBV7-3 to TRBJ2-3; 7 positions match TRBD1. Germline CDR1 reads SGHTA; CDR2 reads FQGTGA. The V and J ends lost 5 bases and 0 bases, in that order; junction bases with no gene match: 5. The CDR3 totals 15 residues. CDR3 sequence reads: CASSTGQSSTDTQYF. In nucleotides, the CDR3 is TGTGCCAGCAGCACGGGACAGTCTAGCACAGATACGCAGTATTTT. Drawing the rest from reference TRBV7-3 and TRBJ2-3, the complete variable domain is GAGVSQTPSNKVTEKGKYVELRCDPISGHTALYWYRQSLGQGPEFLIYFQGTGAADDSGLPNDRFFAVRPEGSVSTLKIQRTERGDSAVYLCASSTGQSSTDTQYFGPGTRLTVL.

This clone was observed once. This chain joins TRBV5-1 and TRBJ2-5; 9 bases align to TRBD1. The CDR3 spans 15 residues. Germline CDR1 SGHRS, CDR2 YFSETQ. The junction had 5 bases not matched to a gene; V was cut back by 0 bases and J by 5 bases. The CDR3 DNA reads as TGCGCCAGCAGCTTGGGGGACAGGGCCCCGGAGACCCAGTACTTC. The encoded protein is CASSLGDRAPETQYF.

CDR3 in DNA: TGTGCCAGCAGCTTTTCGGGGTATGGCTACACCTTC. Translated: CASSFSGYGYTF. The chain links TRBV7-2 to TRBJ1-2; unclear D gene. This CDR3 region has 12 residues. Germline V gene data show CDR1 as SGHTA and CDR2 as FQGNSA. V was clipped by 3 bases and J by 5 bases, with 7 bases between them.

This rearrangement joins TRBV7-8 to TRBJ2-7; TRBD1 might be the D (6 bases). With 2 bases removed from V and 5 bases from J, the gap between germline ends came to 13 bases. Germline V gives CDR1 SGHVS, CDR2 FQNEAQ. The CDR3 length is 14 residues. CDR3 coding DNA: TGTGCCAGCAGCTTAATGGCGACAGGCGACGAGCAGTACTTC. Translated, it gives CASSLMATGDEQYF. The complete variable domain, with remaining parts taken from reference TRBV7-8 and TRBJ2-7, reads GAGVSQSPRYKVAKRGQDVALRCDPISGHVSLFWYQQALGQGPEFLTYFQNEAQLDKSGLPSDRFFAERPEGSVSTLKIQRTQQEDSAVYLCASSLMATGDEQYFGPGTRLTVT.

The gene calls are TRBV7-8 and TRBJ2-2; the D gene is possibly TRBD1 (6 bases). From germline, CDR1 is SGHVS and CDR2 FQNEAQ. V was trimmed by 4 bases and J by 4 bases, leaving 10 bases between them. The CDR3 length is 14 residues. The CDR3 protein is CASSYSRGTGELFF. The CDR3 nucleotides are TGTGCCAGCAGCTACTCCAGGGGCACCGGGGAGCTGTTTTTT.

The CDR3 DNA follows: TGTGCCAGCTCGGGGGACGGTAATTCACCCCTCCACTTT. This encodes CASSGDGNSPLHF. The chain links TRBV3-1 (or the pseudogene TRBV3-2) to TRBJ1-6; D is perhaps TRBD1 (5 bases). Germline V CDR1 and CDR2: LGHDT, YNNKEL (reference sequence). The ends were cut back, 8 bases at V and 6 bases at J, with 11 bases in the middle. The CDR3 consists of 13 residues.

This chain connects TRBV18 to TRBJ1-1; D gene unclear. Trimming pared 2 bases from V and 2 bases from J, leaving 9 bases between. Germline V gives CDR1 KGHSH, CDR2 LQKENI. This CDR3 contains 14 residues. CDR3 coding DNA: TGTGCCAGCTCACCATCCGGGGATAACACTGAAGCTTTCTTT. It yields the protein CASSPSGDNTEAFF.

This clone is a singleton in its sample. This sequence joins TRBV5-1 and TRBJ2-5; 7 nucleotides line up with TRBD1. The CDR3 is made up of 14 amino acids. Germline-derived CDR1 and CDR2 are SGHRS and YFSETQ. Trimming cost V 4 bases and J 2 bases; bases outside gene matches: 5. DNA of the CDR3: TGCGCCAGCAGCCAACGGACAGGTCAAGAGACCCAGTACTTC. Protein sequence: CASSQRTGQETQYF.

This chain joins TRBV1 and TRBJ1-5; TRBD1 is the table's D call and was not checked against the DNA. TRBV1 represents a pseudogene. CDR3 length: 16 residues. The CDR3 reads CTSSQDRRQGNKPQHF. The CDR3 nucleotides read TGCACCAGCAGCCAAGATCGGAGACAGGGAAATAAGCCCCAGCATTTT.

The chain has TRBV7-9 and TRBJ1-6, with D possibly being TRBD1 (6 bases). This CDR3 contains 14 residues. With 5 bases removed from V and 7 bases from J, the gap between germline ends came to 12 bases. The germline CDR1 and CDR2 sequences are SEHNR and FQNEAQ (reference sequence). The CDR3 region has the DNA TGTGCCAGCAGCCCGGACAGCCGGAATTCACCCCTCCACTTT. Protein product: CASSPDSRNSPLHF.